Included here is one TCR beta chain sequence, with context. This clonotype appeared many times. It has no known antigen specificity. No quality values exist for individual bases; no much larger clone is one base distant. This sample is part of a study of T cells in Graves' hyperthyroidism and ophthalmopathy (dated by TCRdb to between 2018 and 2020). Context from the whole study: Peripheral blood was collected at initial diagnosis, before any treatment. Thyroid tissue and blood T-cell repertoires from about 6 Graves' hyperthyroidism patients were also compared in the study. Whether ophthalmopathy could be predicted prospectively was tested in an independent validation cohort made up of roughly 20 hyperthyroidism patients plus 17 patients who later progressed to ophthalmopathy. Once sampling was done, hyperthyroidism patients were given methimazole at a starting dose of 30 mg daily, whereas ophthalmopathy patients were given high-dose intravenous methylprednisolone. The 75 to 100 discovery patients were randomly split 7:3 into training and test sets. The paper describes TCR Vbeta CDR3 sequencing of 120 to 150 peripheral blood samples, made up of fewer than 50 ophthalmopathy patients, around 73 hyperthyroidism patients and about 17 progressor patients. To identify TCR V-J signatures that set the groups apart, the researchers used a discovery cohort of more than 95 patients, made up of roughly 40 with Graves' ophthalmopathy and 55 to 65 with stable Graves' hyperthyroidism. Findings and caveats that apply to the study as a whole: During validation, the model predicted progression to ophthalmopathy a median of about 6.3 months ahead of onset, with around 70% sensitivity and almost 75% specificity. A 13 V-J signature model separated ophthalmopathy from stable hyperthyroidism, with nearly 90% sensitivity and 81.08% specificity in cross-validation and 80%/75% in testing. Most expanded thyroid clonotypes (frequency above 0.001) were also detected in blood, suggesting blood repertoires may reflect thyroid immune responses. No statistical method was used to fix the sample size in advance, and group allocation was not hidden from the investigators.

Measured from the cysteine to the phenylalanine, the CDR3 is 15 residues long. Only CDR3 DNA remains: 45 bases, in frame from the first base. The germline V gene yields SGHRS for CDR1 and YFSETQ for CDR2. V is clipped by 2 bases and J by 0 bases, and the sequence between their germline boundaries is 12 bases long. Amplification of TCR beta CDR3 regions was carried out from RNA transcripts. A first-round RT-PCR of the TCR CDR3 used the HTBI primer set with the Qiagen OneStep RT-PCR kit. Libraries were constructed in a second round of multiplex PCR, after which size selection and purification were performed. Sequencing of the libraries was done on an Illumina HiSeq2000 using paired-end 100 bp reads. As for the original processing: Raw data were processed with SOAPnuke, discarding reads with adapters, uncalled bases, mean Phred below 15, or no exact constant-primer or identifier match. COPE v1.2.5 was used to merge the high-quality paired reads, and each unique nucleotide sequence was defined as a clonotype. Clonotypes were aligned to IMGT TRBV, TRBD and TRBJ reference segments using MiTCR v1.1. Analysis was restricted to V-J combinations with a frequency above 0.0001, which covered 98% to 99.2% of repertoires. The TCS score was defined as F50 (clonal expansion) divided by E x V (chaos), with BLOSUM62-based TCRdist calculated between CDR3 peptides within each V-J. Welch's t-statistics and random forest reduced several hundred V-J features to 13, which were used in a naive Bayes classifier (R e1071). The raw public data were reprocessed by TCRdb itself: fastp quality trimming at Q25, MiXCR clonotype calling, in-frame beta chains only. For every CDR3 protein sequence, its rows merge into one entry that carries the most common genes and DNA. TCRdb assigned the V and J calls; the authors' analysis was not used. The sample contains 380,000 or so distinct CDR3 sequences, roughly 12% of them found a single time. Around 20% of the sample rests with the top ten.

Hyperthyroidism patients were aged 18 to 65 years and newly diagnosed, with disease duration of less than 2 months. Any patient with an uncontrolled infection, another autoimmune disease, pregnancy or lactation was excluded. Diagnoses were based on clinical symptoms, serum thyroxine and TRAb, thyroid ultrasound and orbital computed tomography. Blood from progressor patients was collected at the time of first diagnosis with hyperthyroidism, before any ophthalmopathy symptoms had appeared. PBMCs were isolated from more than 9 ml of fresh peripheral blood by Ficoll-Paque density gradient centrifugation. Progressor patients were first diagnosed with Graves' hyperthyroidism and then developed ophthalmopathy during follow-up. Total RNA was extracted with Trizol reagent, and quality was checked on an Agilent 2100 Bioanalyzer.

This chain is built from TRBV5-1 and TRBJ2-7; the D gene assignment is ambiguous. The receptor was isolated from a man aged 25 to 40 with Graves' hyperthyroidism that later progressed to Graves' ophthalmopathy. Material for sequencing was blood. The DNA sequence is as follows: TGCGCCAGCAGCTTTCAGGCAGGCAGCTCCTACGAGCAGTACTTC. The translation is CASSFQAGSSYEQYF.